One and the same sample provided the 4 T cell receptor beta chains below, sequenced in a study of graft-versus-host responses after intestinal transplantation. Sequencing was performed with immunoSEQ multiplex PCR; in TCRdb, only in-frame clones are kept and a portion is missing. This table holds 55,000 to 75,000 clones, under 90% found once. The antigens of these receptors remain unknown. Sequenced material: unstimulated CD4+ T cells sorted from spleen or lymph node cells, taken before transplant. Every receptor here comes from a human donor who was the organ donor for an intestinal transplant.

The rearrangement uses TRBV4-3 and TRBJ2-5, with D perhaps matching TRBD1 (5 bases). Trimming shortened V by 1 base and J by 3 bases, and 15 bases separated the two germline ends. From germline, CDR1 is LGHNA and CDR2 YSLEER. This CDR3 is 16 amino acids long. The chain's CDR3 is CASSQVAGQGKETQYF. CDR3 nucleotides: TGCGCCAGCAGCCAAGTCGCCGGGCAGGGAAAAGAGACCCAGTACTTC.

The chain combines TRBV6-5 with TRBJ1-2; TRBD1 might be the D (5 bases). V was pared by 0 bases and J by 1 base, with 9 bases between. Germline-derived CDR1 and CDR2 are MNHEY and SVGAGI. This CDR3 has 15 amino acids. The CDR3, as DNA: TGTGCCAGCAGTTACTCCGACAGCTATAACTATGGCTACACCTTC. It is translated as CASSYSDSYNYGYTF.

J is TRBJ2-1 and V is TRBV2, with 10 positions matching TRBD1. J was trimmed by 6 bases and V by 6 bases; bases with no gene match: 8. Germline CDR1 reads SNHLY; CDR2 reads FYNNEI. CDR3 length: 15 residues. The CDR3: CASSLGTGAANEQFF. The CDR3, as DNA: TGTGCCAGCAGCCTAGGGACAGGGGCCGCCAATGAGCAGTTCTTC. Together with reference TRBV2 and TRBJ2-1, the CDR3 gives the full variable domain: EPEVTQTPSHQVTQMGQEVILRCVPISNHLYFYWYRQILGQKVEFLVSFYNNEISEKSEIFDDQFSVERPDGSNFTLKIRSTKLEDSAMYFCASSLGTGAANEQFFGPGTRLTVL.

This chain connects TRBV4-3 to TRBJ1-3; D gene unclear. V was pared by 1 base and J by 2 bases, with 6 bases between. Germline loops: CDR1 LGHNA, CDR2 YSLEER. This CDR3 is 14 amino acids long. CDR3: CASSQGTAGNTIYF. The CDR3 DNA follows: TGCGCCAGCAGCCAAGGAACAGCTGGAAACACCATATATTTT.